This TCR beta chain was captured by sequencing in a study of blood T cell repertoires in COVID-19. The CDR3 runs to 16 residues. Trimming stripped 1 base from V and 4 bases from J, with 13 bases between. Per germline, CDR1 MNHEY and CDR2 SMNVEV (reference sequence). How the authors handled the data: Quantification of nucleated cells was approximated via reference gene primer amplification. Profiled with immunoSEQ multiplex PCR; TCRdb holds only in-frame clones, not every one. Clone size and the V and J calls come from that table; the DNA yielded D and trimming. The table has roughly 430,000 clones, approximately 86% seen once; the top ten hold 2% to 2.5%. Participants reported their clinical history, and cohort assignment relied on those reports.

Specimen: PBMCs or T cells enriched from blood (not recorded which). This receptor was taken from a woman between 35 and 50 years old with acute COVID-19. The chain links TRBV27 to TRBJ2-2; perhaps TRBD1 as D (5 bases). The CDR3 here is CASSLWDGAFTGELFF. The CDR3 DNA sequence: TGTGCCAGCAGTTTATGGGATGGGGCCTTCACCGGGGAGCTGTTTTTT.